Shown below are 4 T cell receptor beta chains from a single sample sequenced in a study of blood T cell repertoires in COVID-19 (dated by TCRdb to 2019 to 2021). The method was the immunoSEQ multiplex PCR assay. TCRdb holds this immuneACCESS table with in-frame rearrangements only. Some clones are missing; in checked studies, unresolved V genes explain under half, and the rest has no known cause. Here the sample has some 150,000 clones; 82% occur a single time. Jointly, the top ten make up approximately 9.1% of the sample. The specimen sequenced was peripheral blood. The receptors stem from a woman aged 70-85 years with acute or convalescent COVID-19.

This clone appeared a few times. The chain couples TRBV14 to TRBJ1-2, with D possibly TRBD1 on 6 matching bases. Looked up from germline, CDR1 is SGHDN and CDR2 is FVKESK. Trimming pared 2 bases from V and 7 bases from J, leaving 17 bases between. CDR3 length: 15 amino acids. Here the CDR3 DNA reads TGTGCCAGCAGCCAAACCACAGGGTCAACTACTGGCTACACCTTC. This gives the protein CASSQTTGSTTGYTF.

The V call is TRBV28, the J call TRBJ1-2; 7 positions agree with TRBD1. Germline V gene data show CDR1 as MDHEN and CDR2 as SYDVKM. Unmatched junction bases numbered 18, after V lost 5 bases and J lost 6 bases. The CDR3 spans 17 residues. The CDR3 loop reads CASSADPEGAKVDGYTF. As DNA, the CDR3 is TGTGCCAGCAGTGCTGACCCGGAGGGGGCGAAGGTAGATGGCTACACCTTC.

The V call is TRBV25-1, the J call TRBJ2-1; 8 bases match TRBD2. CDR1 MGHDK and CDR2 SYGVNS come from the germline V gene. This CDR3 has 13 amino acids. The junction had 3 bases not matched to a gene; V was cut back by 4 bases and J by 7 bases. DNA for the CDR3: TGTGCCAGCAGTGTACGGGGGGGGAATGAGCAGTTCTTC. Encoded protein: CASSVRGGNEQFF.

This chain joins TRBV5-1 and TRBJ2-7, with a possible D match to TRBD1 (6 bases). Germline V gives CDR1 SGHRS, CDR2 YFSETQ. The V end lost 2 bases, the J end lost 7 bases, and 16 bases lay between the germline ends. The CDR3 contains 14 residues. CDR3 DNA: TGCGCCAGCAGCTTAAGACAGGCTATGGGGGAGCAGTACTTC. This sequence encodes CASSLRQAMGEQYF.